The 9 T cell receptor beta chains listed next were all sequenced from one sample in a study of cytomegalovirus exposure and HLA in healthy donors. The primer mix had 60 Vbeta and 13 Jbeta primers. Using immunoSEQ multiplex PCR, the repertoire was profiled, and TCRdb retains in-frame clones only, with some absent. The sample has roughly 140,000 clones; 82% are singletons. The specimen was PBMCs. These receptor sequences come from a woman aged 45 to 65 in good health and CMV-seropositive.

The chain links TRBV6-5 to TRBJ1-5; D not certain. CDR3 size: 13 residues. V was pared by 8 bases and J by 3 bases, with 11 bases between. Germline V gene data show CDR1 as MNHEY and CDR2 as SVGAGI. CDR3 residues: CASVEDSNQPQHF. DNA for the CDR3: TGTGCCAGCGTAGAGGACTCCAATCAGCCCCAGCATTTT.

This chain's CDR3 is CASSSTGGDSPLHF. In nucleotides, the CDR3 is TGCGCCAGCAGCTCGACAGGGGGGGATTCACCCCTCCACTTT. The rearrangement uses TRBV5-1 and TRBJ1-6; TRBD1 agrees at 9 bases. The CDR3 contains 14 residues. The germline V gene has CDR1 SGHRS and CDR2 YFSETQ. V dropped 3 bases and J dropped 8; count of bases not matched to a gene: 3.

The table lists this clone with a count of one. The junction shows a germline mismatch at one end, possibly a read error. V usage is TRBV7-9 and J usage is TRBJ2-1; TRBD1 aligns across 7 bases. There are 16 residues in the CDR3. The germline V gene encodes CDR1 SEHNR and CDR2 FQNEAQ (reference sequence). The CDR3 protein is CSSSPRGQITYNEQFF. The CDR3 DNA reads TGTTCCAGCAGCCCACGGGGACAGATTACCTACAATGAGCAGTTCTTC. The full variable domain, rest sourced from reference TRBV7-9 and TRBJ2-1, is DTGVSQNPRHKITKRGQNVTFRCDPISEHNRLYWYRQTLGQGPEFLTYFQNEAQLEKSRLLSDRFSAERPKGSFSTLEIQRTEQGDSAMYLCSSSPRGQITYNEQFFGPGTRLTVL.

The chain uses TRBV5-5 and TRBJ2-6; TRBD2 matches 7 bases. There are 17 residues in the CDR3. V shed 4 bases and J 0 bases; nucleotides not matched to a gene: 7. Germline CDR1 reads SGHKS; CDR2 reads YYEKEE (reference sequence). CDR3 sequence reads: CASSLGGWASGANVLTF. DNA for the CDR3: TGTGCCAGCAGCCTCGGGGGGTGGGCCTCTGGGGCCAACGTCCTGACTTTC.

The gene calls are TRBV15 and TRBJ2-3; D remains ambiguous. Germline V gene data show CDR1 as LNHNV and CDR2 as YYDKDF (reference sequence). Trimming cost V 2 bases and J 0 bases, with 9 bases left between them. This CDR3 contains 15 residues. CDR3 loop: CATSRRDGSTDTQYF. The CDR3 nucleotides read TGTGCCACCAGCAGACGCGATGGTAGCACAGATACGCAGTATTTT.

This chain uses TRBV29-1 with TRBJ1-2, with TRBD1 as a possible D gene (5 bases). V lost 4 bases to trimming and J lost 6 bases, with 15 bases between them. CDR3 length: 13 residues. The V gene's germline CDR1 is SQVTM and CDR2 ANQGSEA. CDR3 in amino acids: CSVGIFGGNGYTF. Written as DNA, the CDR3 is TGCAGCGTTGGAATATTTGGGGGGAATGGCTACACCTTC.

The J gene is TRBJ1-4, the V gene TRBV6-6; D is undetermined. CDR3 length equals 15 residues. The V and J ends lost 6 bases and 2 bases respectively, with 13 bases between them. Germline V gives CDR1 MNHNY, CDR2 SVGAGI (reference sequence). This CDR3 reads CASRLDPLTNEKLFF. Here the CDR3 DNA reads TGTGCCAGCAGACTAGACCCCTTGACTAATGAAAAACTGTTTTTT.

V is TRBV28 and J is TRBJ2-3; 8 bases fit TRBD2. The V segment lost 9 bases and the J segment 5 bases; nucleotides outside the gene matches: 13. The CDR3 has 15 residues. CDR1 and CDR2 from the germline V gene are MDHEN and SYDVKM. The CDR3 loop is CASKEAGGRGDTQYF. The CDR3 region has the DNA TGTGCCAGTAAAGAGGCGGGGGGCCGGGGAGATACGCAGTATTTT. Full variable domain (remainder filled in from reference TRBV28 and TRBJ2-3): DVKVTQSSRYLVKRTGEKVFLECVQDMDHENMFWYRQDPGLGLRLIYFSYDVKMKEKGDIPEGYSVSREKKERFSLILESASTNQTSMYLCASKEAGGRGDTQYFGPGTRLTVL.

The chain joins TRBV9 to TRBJ2-7; possible D gene TRBD2, 7 bases. The germline V gene encodes CDR1 SGDLS and CDR2 YYNGEE. The V end lost 0 bases, the J end lost 6 bases, and 16 bases lay between the germline ends. The CDR3 runs 15 residues. In DNA form, the CDR3 reads TGTGCCAGCAGCGTAGCGGGTGAGGGGGGGCGCGAGCAGTACTTC. It codes for CASSVAGEGGREQYF.